This TCR beta chain is from a study of response to subunit inactivated influenza vaccine. Study results and caveats: A suggestion made by the authors is that each seasonal influenza vaccination recruits few new T cells.

The germline gives CDR1 SGHNT, CDR2 YENEEA. The CDR3 has 14 residues. Trimming pared 1 base from V and 1 base from J, leaving 7 bases between. This clonotype was counted at least ten times. Its antigen is unidentified. Via MiXCR, TCRdb re-called the RT-PCR reads, giving one row per CDR3 protein. The table includes under 800,000 distinct CDR3 sequences, 14% detected once. Here the sequenced sample was PBMCs from blood, taken roughly 2 weeks before vaccination. This chain joins TRBV11-3 and TRBJ1-1, with D possibly matching TRBD1 (5 bases). This TCR was sampled from a man aged 45-65 years who received an inactivated influenza vaccine. CDR3 protein: CASSLGGSNTEAFF. CDR3 bases: TGTGCCAGCAGCTTAGGGGGCTCGAACACTGAAGCTTTCTTT.